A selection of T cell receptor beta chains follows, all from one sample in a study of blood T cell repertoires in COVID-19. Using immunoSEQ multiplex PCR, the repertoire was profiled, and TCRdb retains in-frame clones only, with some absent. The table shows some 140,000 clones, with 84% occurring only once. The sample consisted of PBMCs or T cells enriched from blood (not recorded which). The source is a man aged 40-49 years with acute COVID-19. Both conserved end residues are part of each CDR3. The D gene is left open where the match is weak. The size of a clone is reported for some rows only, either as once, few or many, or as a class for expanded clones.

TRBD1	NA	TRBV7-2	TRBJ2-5	CASSRGQGAQETQYF	TGTGCCAGCAGCCGGGGACAGGGGGCCCAAGAGACCCAGTACTTC
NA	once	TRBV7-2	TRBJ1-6	CASSLVGLYNSPLHF	TGTGCCAGCAGCTTAGTTGGCTTATATAATTCACCCCTCCACTTT
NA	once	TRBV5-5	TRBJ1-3	CASSRRVSGNTIYF	TGTGCCAGCAGCCGACGGGTCTCTGGAAACACCATATATTTT
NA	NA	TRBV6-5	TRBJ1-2	CASTNGGGGYTF	TGTGCCAGCACCAATGGGGGAGGCGGCTACACCTTC
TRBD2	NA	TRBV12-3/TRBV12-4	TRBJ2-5	CASSLAGVETQYF	TGTGCCAGCAGTTTGGCGGGGGTGGAGACCCAGTACTTC
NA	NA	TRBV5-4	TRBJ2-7	CASSLKGGEDRIYEQYF	TGTGCCAGCAGCCTCAAGGGTGGAGAAGACAGGATCTACGAGCAGTACTTC
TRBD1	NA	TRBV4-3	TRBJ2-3	CASSQSRGDTQYF	TGCGCCAGCAGCCAGAGCAGGGGGGATACGCAGTATTTT
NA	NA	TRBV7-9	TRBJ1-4	CASSLNLAGRTNEKLFF	TGTGCCAGCAGCTTAAATCTGGCGGGACGAACTAATGAAAAACTGTTTTTT
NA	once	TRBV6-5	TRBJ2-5	CASRSEAWTQYF	TGTGCCAGCAGATCAGAAGCGTGGACCCAGTACTTC
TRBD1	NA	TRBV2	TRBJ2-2	CASRLDRGTGELFF	TGTGCCAGCAGGTTGGACAGGGGAACCGGGGAGCTGTTTTTT
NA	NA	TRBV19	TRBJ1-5	CASSLTPDRYSNQPQHF	TGTGCCAGTAGTCTAACCCCCGATCGATATAGCAATCAGCCCCAGCATTTT
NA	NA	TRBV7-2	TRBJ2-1	CASSSSPLGTYNEQFF	TGTGCCAGCAGCTCCTCTCCCCTAGGAACCTACAATGAGCAGTTCTTC
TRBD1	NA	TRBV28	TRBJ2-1	CASSFRQGHNEQFF	TGTGCCAGCAGTTTCCGACAGGGACACAATGAGCAGTTCTTC
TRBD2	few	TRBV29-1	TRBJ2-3	CSAGGSNTQYF	TGCAGCGCCGGGGGGTCAAATACGCAGTATTTT
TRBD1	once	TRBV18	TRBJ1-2	CASSRTAGTAGYGYTF	TGTGCCAGCTCTCGAACTGCCGGGACAGCTGGCTATGGCTACACCTTC
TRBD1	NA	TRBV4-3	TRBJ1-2	CASSQIQGTVIYGYTF	TGCGCCAGCAGCCAGATACAGGGGACCGTCATCTATGGCTACACCTTC
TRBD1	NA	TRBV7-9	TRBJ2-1	CASSVGTGLLF	TGTGCCAGCAGCGTAGGGACAGGGTTACTCTTC
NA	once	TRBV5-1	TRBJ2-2	CASSLEGAGGELFF	TGCGCCAGCAGCTTGGAAGGGGCTGGCGGGGAGCTGTTTTTT
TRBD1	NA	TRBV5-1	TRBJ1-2	CASSVGTGYPGTF	TGCGCCAGCAGCGTCGGGACAGGTTACCCTGGGACCTTC
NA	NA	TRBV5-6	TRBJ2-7	CASSLGGSPYEQYF	TGTGCCAGCAGCTTGGGGGGCTCACCCTACGAGCAGTACTTC
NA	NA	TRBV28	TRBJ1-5	CASSLGFGGPQHF	TGTGCCAGCAGTCTGGGGTTCGGAGGGCCCCAGCATTTT
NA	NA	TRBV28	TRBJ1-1	CASTNREGGPYTEAFF	TGTGCCAGCACCAATCGGGAAGGGGGTCCTTACACTGAAGCTTTCTTT